The rows below give T cell receptor beta chains drawn from one sample of a study of T-cell memory formation after mild COVID-19. Each CDR3 protein is one row after TCRdb ran MiXCR on the 5' RACE reads. The sample has 250,000 to 350,000 distinct CDR3 sequences; approximately 14% are singletons. The material sequenced was PBMCs or a T cell subset sorted from them (not recorded which). All receptors derive from a man aged 18 to 30 who had mild COVID-19 (a few samples of this study predate the infection). Cell type and time point are not known. The CDR3 runs from the conserved cysteine through the conserved F or W. A D gene is named only where the DNA matches it firmly. Clone size appears in some rows only: once, few, many, or a class for an expanded clone.

>15|TRBJ2-5|TRBV6-4|-|TRBD1
TGTGCCAGCAGTGACCAGACAGGGGAGCAAGAGACCCAGTACTTC
CASSDQTGEQETQYF
>11|TRBJ2-3|TRBV6-1|few|-
TGTGCCAGCAATCGGGACTATACGCAGTATTTT
CASNRDYTQYF
>12|TRBJ1-2|TRBV12-3/TRBV12-4|-|-
TGTGCCAGCAGTGCCGGGACCGTGAGCTACACCTTC
CASSAGTVSYTF
>15|TRBJ1-1|TRBV5-1|few|-
TGCGCCAGCAGCTTGAGACAGTCAAGGGAAGCTGAAGCTTTCTTT
CASSLRQSREAEAFF
>12|TRBJ1-4|TRBV7-8|few|-
TGTGCCAGCAGCCTAATCGATGAAAAACTGTTTTTT
CASSLIDEKLFF
>14|TRBJ2-3|TRBV29-1|few|-
TGCAGCCTTTCAAAGGACTCGAACACAGATACGCAGTATTTT
CSLSKDSNTDTQYF
>15|TRBJ2-1|TRBV29-1|-|-
TGCAGCGTTGGGAAGCAAACAGGGATCTACAATGAGCAGTTCTTC
CSVGKQTGIYNEQFF
>13|TRBJ2-3|TRBV12-3/TRBV12-4|many|-
TGTGCCAGCAGTTTCGGACAGACAGATACGCAGTATTTT
CASSFGQTDTQYF
>15|TRBJ2-4|TRBV7-9|-|TRBD1
TGTGCCAGCAGCTTAGATTGGGACAGGCGAAACATTCAGTACTTC
CASSLDWDRRNIQYF
>14|TRBJ1-1|TRBV5-1|few|-
TGCGCCAGCAGTTCAGACGGTGAGCTCACTGAAGCTTTCTTT
CASSSDGELTEAFF
>16|TRBJ2-2|TRBV4-1|-|-
TGCGCCAGCAGCCAAGTCAGGGGCGAAAACACCGGGGAGCTGTTTTTT
CASSQVRGENTGELFF
>13|TRBJ1-2|TRBV2|many|-
TGTGCCAGCAGTGATTCGGCTTACTATGGCTACACCTTC
CASSDSAYYGYTF
>14|TRBJ1-3|TRBV10-3|few|-
TGTGCCACCGCTGTTGTCAGCTCTGGAAACACCATATATTTT
CATAVVSSGNTIYF
>15|TRBJ2-1|TRBV30|-|TRBD2
TGTGCCTGGAGTGTCCTGGCGGGGGGGCCTAATGAGCAGTTCTTC
CAWSVLAGGPNEQFF
>14|TRBJ2-7|TRBV4-2|-|-
TGTGCCAGCAGCCAAGGGCCGGGGGACCACGAGCAGTACTTC
CASSQGPGDHEQYF
>14|TRBJ2-7|TRBV4-1|few|TRBD2
TGCGCCAGCAGCCAAGCGGGGGGTCCCTACGAGCAGTACTTC
CASSQAGGPYEQYF
>14|TRBJ2-7|TRBV20-1|-|TRBD1
TGCAGTGCTGGGCGGGACAGGGTCGAGTACGAGCAGTACTTC
CSAGRDRVEYEQYF
>14|TRBJ1-4|TRBV7-9|-|-
TGTGCCAGCAGCTACGGGGCCGGGGGTGAAAAACTGTTTTTT
CASSYGAGGEKLFF
>18|TRBJ2-1|TRBV18|-|TRBD2
TGTGCCAGCTCACCGGACAGGGCGCTAGCGGGGGCCTACAATGAGCAGTTCTTC
CASSPDRALAGAYNEQFF
>11|TRBJ1-4|TRBV29-1|-|-
TGCAGCGTTCAGGGGAATGAAAAACTGTTTTTT
CSVQGNEKLFF
>15|TRBJ2-1|TRBV12-3/TRBV12-4|few|-
TGTGCCAGCAGTTGGATTGCTGCTGGACCGGAGGAGCAGTTCTTC
CASSWIAAGPEEQFF
>13|TRBJ2-3|TRBV5-1|few|-
TGCGCCAGCAGTTATTGGGGTTCAGATACGCAGTATTTT
CASSYWGSDTQYF
>14|TRBJ2-2|TRBV5-1|-|-
TGCGCCAGCAGCTTCGAACAGAACACCGGGGAGCTGTTTTTT
CASSFEQNTGELFF
>13|TRBJ1-1|TRBV20-1|-|TRBD1
TGCAGTGCTAGGGTTCAGGGGGACACTGAAGCTTTCTTT
CSARVQGDTEAFF
>15|TRBJ1-1|TRBV3-1|-|-
TGTGCCAGCAGCCAAGAGGGGGCAGGGCAAAGAGAAGCTTTCTTT
CASSQEGAGQREAFF
>14|TRBJ2-5|TRBV12-3/TRBV12-4|-|-
TGTGCCAGCACCAAGAGGGGGGGAGGAGAGACCCAGTACTTC
CASTKRGGGETQYF
>15|TRBJ2-2|TRBV6-2/TRBV6-3|few|-
TGTGCCAGCAGCCCAACCCCCCGAAGGACCGGGGAGCTGTTTTTT
CASSPTPRRTGELFF
>15|TRBJ1-1|TRBV10-3|-|-
TGTGCCATCAGTGAGTTTCGGGAGAAGGGCACTGAAGCTTTCTTT
CAISEFREKGTEAFF
>16|TRBJ2-5|TRBV6-2/TRBV6-3|-|-
TGTGCCAGCAGACCCTCGTGGGGGACCTTTCAAGAGACCCAGTACTTC
CASRPSWGTFQETQYF
>13|TRBJ1-1|TRBV20-1|-|TRBD1
TGCAGTGTTAGGGGACAGGCGAACACTGAAGCTTTCTTT
CSVRGQANTEAFF
>15|TRBJ2-5|TRBV11-2|-|-
TGTGCCAGCAGCTTAGCTGGTGGACAGCAAGAGACCCAGTACTTC
CASSLAGGQQETQYF
>14|TRBJ2-4|TRBV20-1|-|-
TGCAGTGCTAGAGAGGGTTTAGCCAAAAACATTCAGTACTTC
CSAREGLAKNIQYF
>12|TRBJ1-2|TRBV6-1|many|-
TGTGCCAGCAGCTCAGGGTTCTATGGCTACACCTTC
CASSSGFYGYTF
>15|TRBJ2-5|TRBV20-1|few|-
TGCAGTGCTAGAGATTCTGAACGGGCGCAAGAGACCCAGTACTTC
CSARDSERAQETQYF
>15|TRBJ2-6|TRBV7-3|few|TRBD1
TGTGCCAGCAGCTCACAGGGGCCTGGGGCCAACGTCCTGACTTTC
CASSSQGPGANVLTF
>15|TRBJ2-3|TRBV2|-|-
TGTGCCAGCAGTGAGGTTGGGCTAGCCACAGATACGCAGTATTTT
CASSEVGLATDTQYF
>16|TRBJ2-3|TRBV11-2|few|-
TGTGCCAGCAGCGCCCGGGGGACAGACTACACAGATACGCAGTATTTT
CASSARGTDYTDTQYF
>18|TRBJ1-1|TRBV6-5|many|TRBD1
TGTGCCAGCAGTTACTCGACCTTTACAGGGGTAGAGAACACTGAAGCTTTCTTT
CASSYSTFTGVENTEAFF
>13|TRBJ2-3|TRBV5-1|-|-
TGCGCCAGCAGCAGACCAGGGGAAGATACGCAGTATTTT
CASSRPGEDTQYF
>14|TRBJ2-1|TRBV12-3/TRBV12-4|-|-
TGTGCCAGCAGGGGACATGACTCCTACAATGAGCAGTTCTTC
CASRGHDSYNEQFF
>15|TRBJ2-3|TRBV4-3|few|-
TGCGCCAGCAGCTCCGGTCGGGGGTACACAGATACGCAGTATTTT
CASSSGRGYTDTQYF
>12|TRBJ1-2|TRBV7-2|-|TRBD1
TGTGCCAGCAGCTACACAGGGGGAGGCTACACCTTC
CASSYTGGGYTF
>17|TRBJ2-5|TRBV7-9|-|TRBD2
TGTGCCAGCAGCCCCGGGACTAGCGGGAGAATCCAAGAGACCCAGTACTTC
CASSPGTSGRIQETQYF
>15|TRBJ1-1|TRBV28|few|TRBD1
TGTGCCAGCAGAGCCCCCGGGACAGGTGTAAGTGAAGCTTTCTTT
CASRAPGTGVSEAFF
>13|TRBJ2-1|TRBV7-6|-|-
TGTGCCAGCAGCTTAGACCGGCCCAGCGAGCAGTTCTTC
CASSLDRPSEQFF
>15|TRBJ2-1|TRBV10-3|few|-
TGTGCCATCAGTGATTCATCCCTCAGGGGCAATGAGCAGTTCTTC
CAISDSSLRGNEQFF
>11|TRBJ1-1|TRBV13|-|TRBD1
TGTGCCAGCAGCGGGACAGGGGAAGCTTTCTTT
CASSGTGEAFF
>13|TRBJ2-7|TRBV25-1|-|TRBD1
TGTGCCAGCAGTGCGACAGGGACCTACGAGCAGTACTTC
CASSATGTYEQYF
>18|TRBJ2-1|TRBV7-6|-|TRBD2
TGTGCCAGCAGCCTAAGTACTAGCGGGGGGGTCCCCTACAATGAGCAGTTCTTC
CASSLSTSGGVPYNEQFF
>13|TRBJ2-2|TRBV24-1|-|-
TGTGCCACCAGTGAGGAGAACACCGGGGAGCTGTTTTTT
CATSEENTGELFF
>13|TRBJ2-2|TRBV4-2|many|-
TGTGCCAGCAGCCAGGTTTCGGCCGGGGAGCTGTTTTTT
CASSQVSAGELFF
>16|TRBJ1-2|TRBV7-6|-|-
TGTGCCAGCAGCTTAGGAGCGGGAGAGCCTAACTATGGCTACACCTTC
CASSLGAGEPNYGYTF
>13|TRBJ2-7|TRBV5-1|few|-
TGCGCCAGCAGCTTGGGTAATCAGGGCGAGCAGTACTTC
CASSLGNQGEQYF
>13|TRBJ2-5|TRBV5-1|few|-
TGCGCCAGCAGCGTGGACAGTGAAGAGACCCAGTACTTC
CASSVDSEETQYF
>16|TRBJ1-5|TRBV11-3|-|-
TGTGCCAGCAGCTTAGGCCGGGACGGACCCAATCAGCCCCAGCATTTT
CASSLGRDGPNQPQHF
>15|TRBJ1-1|TRBV6-5|few|TRBD1
TGTGCCAGCAGACCACACGGGACAGCGAACACTGAAGCTTTCTTT
CASRPHGTANTEAFF